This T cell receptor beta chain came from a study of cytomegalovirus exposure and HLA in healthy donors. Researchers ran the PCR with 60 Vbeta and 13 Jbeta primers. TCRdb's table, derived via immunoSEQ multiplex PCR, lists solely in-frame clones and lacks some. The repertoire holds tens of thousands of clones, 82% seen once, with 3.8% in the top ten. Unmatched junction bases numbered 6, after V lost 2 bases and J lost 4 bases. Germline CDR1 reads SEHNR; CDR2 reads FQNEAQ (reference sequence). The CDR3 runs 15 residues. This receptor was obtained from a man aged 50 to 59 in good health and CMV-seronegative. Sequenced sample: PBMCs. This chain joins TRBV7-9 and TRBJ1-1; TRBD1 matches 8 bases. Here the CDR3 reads CASSLSGTGRTEAFF. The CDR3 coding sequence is TGTGCCAGCAGCTTATCCGGGACAGGTCGCACTGAAGCTTTCTTT. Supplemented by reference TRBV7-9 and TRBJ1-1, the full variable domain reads DTGVSQNPRHKITKRGQNVTFRCDPISEHNRLYWYRQTLGQGPEFLTYFQNEAQLEKSRLLSDRFSAERPKGSFSTLEIQRTEQGDSAMYLCASSLSGTGRTEAFFGQGTRLTVV.